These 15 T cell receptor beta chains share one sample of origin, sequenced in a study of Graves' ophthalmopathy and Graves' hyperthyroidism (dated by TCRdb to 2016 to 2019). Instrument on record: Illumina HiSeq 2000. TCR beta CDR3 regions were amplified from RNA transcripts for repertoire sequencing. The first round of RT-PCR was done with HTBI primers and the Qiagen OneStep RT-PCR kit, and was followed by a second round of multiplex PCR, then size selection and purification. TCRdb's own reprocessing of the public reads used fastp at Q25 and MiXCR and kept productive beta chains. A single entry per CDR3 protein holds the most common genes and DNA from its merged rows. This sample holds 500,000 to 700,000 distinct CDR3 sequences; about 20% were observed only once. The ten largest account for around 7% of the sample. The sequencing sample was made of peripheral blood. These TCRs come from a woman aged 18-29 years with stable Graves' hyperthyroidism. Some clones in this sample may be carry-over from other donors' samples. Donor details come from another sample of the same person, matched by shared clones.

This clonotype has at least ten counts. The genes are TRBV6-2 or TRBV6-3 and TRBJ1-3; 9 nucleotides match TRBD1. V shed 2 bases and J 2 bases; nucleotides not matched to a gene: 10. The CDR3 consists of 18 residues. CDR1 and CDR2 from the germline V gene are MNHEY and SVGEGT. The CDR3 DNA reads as TGTGCCAGCAGTTACCGGGAGGGACAGGGTTCGCCTGGAAACACCATATATTTT. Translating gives CASSYREGQGSPGNTIYF.

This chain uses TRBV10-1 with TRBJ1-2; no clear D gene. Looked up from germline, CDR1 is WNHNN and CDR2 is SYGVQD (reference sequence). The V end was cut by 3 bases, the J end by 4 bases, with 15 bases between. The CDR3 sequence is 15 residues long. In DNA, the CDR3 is TGCGCCAGCAGTGACTCACACCGCTCCGGCTATGGCTACACCTTC. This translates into CASSDSHRSGYGYTF.

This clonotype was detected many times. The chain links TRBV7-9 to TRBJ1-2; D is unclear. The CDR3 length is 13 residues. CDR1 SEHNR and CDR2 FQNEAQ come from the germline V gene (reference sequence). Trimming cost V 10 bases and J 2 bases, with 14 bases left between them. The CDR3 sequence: CATHVGMNYGYTF. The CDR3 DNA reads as TGTGCCACCCATGTAGGGATGAACTATGGCTACACCTTC.

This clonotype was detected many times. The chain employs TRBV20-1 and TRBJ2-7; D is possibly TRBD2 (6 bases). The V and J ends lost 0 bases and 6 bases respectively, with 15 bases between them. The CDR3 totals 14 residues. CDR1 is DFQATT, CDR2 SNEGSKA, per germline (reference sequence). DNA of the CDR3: TGCAGTGCTAGAGATCTCCAGCGGGTGAGCGAGCAGTACTTC. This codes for CSARDLQRVSEQYF.

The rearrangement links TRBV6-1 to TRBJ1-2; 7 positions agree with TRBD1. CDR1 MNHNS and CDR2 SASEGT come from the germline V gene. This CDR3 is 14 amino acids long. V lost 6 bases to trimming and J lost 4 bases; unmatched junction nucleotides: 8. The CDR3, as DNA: TGTGCCAGCAGAACGACAGGGAGGGTCTATGGCTACACCTTC. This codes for CASRTTGRVYGYTF.

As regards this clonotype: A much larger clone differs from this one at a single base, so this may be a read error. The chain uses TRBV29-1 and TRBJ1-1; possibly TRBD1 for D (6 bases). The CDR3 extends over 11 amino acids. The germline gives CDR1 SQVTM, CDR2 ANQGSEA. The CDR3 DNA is TGCAGCGTCGTTAGGGACACTGAAGCTTGCTTT. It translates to CSVVRDTEACF.

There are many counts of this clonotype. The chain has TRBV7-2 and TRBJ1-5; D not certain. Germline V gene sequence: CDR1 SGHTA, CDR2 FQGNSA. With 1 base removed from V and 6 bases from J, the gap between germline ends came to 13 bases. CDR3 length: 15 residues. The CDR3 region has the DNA TGTGCCAGCAGCTTAGGGGAAGGGTTGGGTCAGCCCCAGCATTTT. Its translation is CASSLGEGLGQPQHF.

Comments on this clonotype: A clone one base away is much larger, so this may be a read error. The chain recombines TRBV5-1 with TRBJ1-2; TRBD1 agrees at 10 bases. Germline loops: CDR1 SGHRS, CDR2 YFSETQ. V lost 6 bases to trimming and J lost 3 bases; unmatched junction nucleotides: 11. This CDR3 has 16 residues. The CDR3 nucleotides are TGCGCCAGCATCGTCAAACCGGGACAGGGGCACTATGGCTACACCTTC. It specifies CASIVKPGQGHYGYTF.

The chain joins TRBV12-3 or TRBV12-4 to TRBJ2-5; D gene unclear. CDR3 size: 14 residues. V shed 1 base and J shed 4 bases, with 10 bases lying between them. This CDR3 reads CASSLEFGPETQYF. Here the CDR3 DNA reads TGTGCCAGCAGTTTAGAATTTGGTCCAGAGACCCAGTACTTC.

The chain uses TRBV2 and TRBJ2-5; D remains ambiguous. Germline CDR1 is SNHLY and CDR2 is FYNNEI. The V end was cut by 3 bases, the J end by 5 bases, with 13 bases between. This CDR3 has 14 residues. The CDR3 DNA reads TGTGCCAGCAGTGAGAGGCAGATTTTGGAGACCCAGTACTTC. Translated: CASSERQILETQYF.

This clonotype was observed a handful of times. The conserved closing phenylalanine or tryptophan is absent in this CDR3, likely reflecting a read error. The chain's CDR3 is CSALRTSSRWDEQFL. CDR3 DNA sequence: TGCAGTGCTCTTCGGACTAGCTCCCGCTGGGATGAGCAGTTCCTC. V usage is TRBV20-1 and J usage is TRBJ2-1; TRBD2 agrees at 8 bases. The CDR3 length is 15 residues. Germline loops: CDR1 DFQATT, CDR2 SNEGSKA (reference sequence). With V trimmed by 5 bases and J by 8 bases, 14 bases remained unmatched.

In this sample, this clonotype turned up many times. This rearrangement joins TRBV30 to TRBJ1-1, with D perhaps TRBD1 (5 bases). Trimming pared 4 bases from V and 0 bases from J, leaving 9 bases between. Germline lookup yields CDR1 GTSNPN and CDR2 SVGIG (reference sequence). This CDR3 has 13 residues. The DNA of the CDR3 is TGTGCCTGGACGTGGGGGATGAACACTGAAGCTTTCTTT. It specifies CAWTWGMNTEAFF.

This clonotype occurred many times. CDR3 in amino acids: CSAALQDSNQPQHF. Here the CDR3 DNA reads TGCAGCGCAGCTTTACAGGACAGCAATCAGCCCCAGCATTTT. The rearrangement uses TRBV29-1 and TRBJ1-5, with D possibly being TRBD1 (5 bases). V lost 7 bases and J lost 1, with 14 bases in between. Germline lookup yields CDR1 SQVTM and CDR2 ANQGSEA. The CDR3 sequence is 14 residues long.

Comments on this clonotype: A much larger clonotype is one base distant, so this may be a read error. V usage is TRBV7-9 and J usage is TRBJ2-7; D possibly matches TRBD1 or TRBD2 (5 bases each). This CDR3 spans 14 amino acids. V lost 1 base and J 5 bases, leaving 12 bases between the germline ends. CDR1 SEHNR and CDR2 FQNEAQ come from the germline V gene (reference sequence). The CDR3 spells CASSLVAGTHEQYV. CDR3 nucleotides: TGTGCCAGCAGCTTAGTTGCAGGGACCCACGAGCAGTACGTC.

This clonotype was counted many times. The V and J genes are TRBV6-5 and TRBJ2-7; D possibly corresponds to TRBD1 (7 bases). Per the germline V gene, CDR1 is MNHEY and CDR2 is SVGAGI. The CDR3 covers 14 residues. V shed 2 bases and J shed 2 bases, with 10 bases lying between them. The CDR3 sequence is CASSYRGTAYEQYF. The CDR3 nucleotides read TGTGCCAGCAGTTACCGGGGGACAGCCTACGAGCAGTACTTC.